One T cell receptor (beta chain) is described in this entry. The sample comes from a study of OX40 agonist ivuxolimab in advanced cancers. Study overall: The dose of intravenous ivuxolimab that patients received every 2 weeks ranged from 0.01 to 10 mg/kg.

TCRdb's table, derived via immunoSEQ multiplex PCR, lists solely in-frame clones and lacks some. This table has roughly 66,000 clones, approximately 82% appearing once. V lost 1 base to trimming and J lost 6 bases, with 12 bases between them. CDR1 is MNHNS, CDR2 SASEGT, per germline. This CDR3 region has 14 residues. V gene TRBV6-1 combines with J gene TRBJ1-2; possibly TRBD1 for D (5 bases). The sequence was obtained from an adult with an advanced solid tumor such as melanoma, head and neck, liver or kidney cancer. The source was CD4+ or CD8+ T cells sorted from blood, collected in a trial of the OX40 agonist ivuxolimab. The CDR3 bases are TGTGCCAGCAGTGAAGGAGGGGTAACCGATGGCTACACCTTC. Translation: CASSEGGVTDGYTF.